The 16 T cell receptor beta chains in this list originate from one sample, sequenced in a study. TCRdb re-analysed the 5' RACE reads in MiXCR, keeping a single row per CDR3 protein. The data contain about 54,000 distinct CDR3 sequences, about 15% of them singletons. What was sequenced was naive CD4+ T cells sorted from blood. As to subset: naive CD4+ T cells, CD4+CD45RA+CD25-. These receptors were taken from a female donor with breast cancer.

This clonotype has only a few counts. The gene calls are TRBV5-1 and TRBJ2-5, with 10 bases fitting TRBD1. The length of the CDR3 is 16 residues. CDR1 is SGHRS, CDR2 YFSETQ, per germline. Trimming removed 0 bases from V and 2 bases from J; junction bases left unmatched: 4. The CDR3: CASSLGGQGKQETQYF. The CDR3 DNA sequence: TGCGCCAGCAGCTTGGGGGGACAGGGGAAACAAGAGACCCAGTACTTC.

This clonotype was counted many times. The V and J genes are TRBV6-6 and TRBJ2-7; D might be TRBD2 (6 bases). Germline values: CDR1 MNHNY, CDR2 SVGAGI (reference sequence). Trimming removed 0 bases at V and 5 bases at J, with 17 bases between. CDR3 length: 16 residues. Here the CDR3 DNA reads TGTGCCAGCAGTTACTCGCCACGGGACTCCCCTGACGAGCAGTACTTC. Translating gives CASSYSPRDSPDEQYF.

The chain employs TRBV20-1 and TRBJ1-1; D call uncertain. V was clipped by 7 bases and J by 5 bases, with 14 bases between them. CDR1 DFQATT and CDR2 SNEGSKA come from the germline V gene (reference sequence). This CDR3 spans 12 amino acids. CDR3 sequence reads: CSVGKGGTEAFF. The CDR3 DNA is TGCAGTGTCGGAAAAGGAGGTACTGAAGCTTTCTTT.

This clonotype has just a few counts. This chain joins TRBV15 and TRBJ2-5; 8 nucleotides agree with TRBD1. CDR3 size: 16 residues. Germline loops: CDR1 LNHNV, CDR2 YYDKDF (reference sequence). Unmatched junction bases numbered 16, after V lost 8 bases and J lost 5 bases. CDR3 sequence: CATGYGAGGRGETQYF. The CDR3 DNA reads as TGTGCCACCGGCTATGGGGCAGGGGGCCGAGGGGAGACCCAGTACTTC.

With respect to this clonotype: The CDR3 ends on some other residue instead of the conserved phenylalanine or tryptophan, so this is likely a read error. This rearrangement joins TRBV29-1 to TRBJ2-7; the match to TRBD1 covers 8 bases. The length of the CDR3 is 13 residues. Looked up from germline, CDR1 is SQVTM and CDR2 is ANQGSEA. Trimming removed 5 bases from V and 1 base from J; junction bases left unmatched: 4. Here the CDR3 DNA reads TGCAGCGTTCGGGACAGGCCTTCCTACGAGCAGTACTAC. Translated, it gives CSVRDRPSYEQYY.

A word on this clonotype: This may stem from a read error, because a much larger clone lies one nucleotide away. The chain joins TRBV24-1 to TRBJ1-1; 8 nucleotides align to TRBD1. The CDR3 loop spans 12 amino acids. J lost 3 bases, V lost 8 bases, and 1 base had no gene match. Germline V gives CDR1 KGHDR, CDR2 SFDVKD. The CDR3 DNA reads as TGTGCCACCACGGACAGGGACACTGAAGCTTTCTTT. This codes for CATTDRDTEAFF.

Worth noting for this clonotype: The CDR3 does not close with the conserved phenylalanine or tryptophan, likely indicating a read error. The genes are TRBV20-1 and TRBJ2-3, with 7 positions matching TRBD2. The CDR3 runs to 14 residues. The V gene's germline CDR1 is DFQATT and CDR2 SNEGSKA (reference sequence). Germline trimming cut 6 bases from V and 1 base from J; bases unmatched to any gene: 7. The CDR3 region has the DNA TGCAGTGCCCGGCGCGGGAGTGGCACAGATACGCAGTATTCT. Its protein product is CSARRGSGTDTQYS.

The gene calls are TRBV6-2 or TRBV6-3 and TRBJ2-5; 14 bases map to TRBD2. CDR1 is MNHEY, CDR2 SVGEGT, per germline. J gave up 5 bases and V 8 bases, and 7 bases lay outside the gene matches. The CDR3 loop spans 15 amino acids. The CDR3 region is CASVWTSGGLETQYF. In DNA form, the CDR3 reads TGTGCCAGCGTGTGGACTAGCGGGGGGTTGGAGACCCAGTACTTC.

The J gene is TRBJ2-1, the V gene TRBV9; TRBD2 matches 9 bases. Germline values: CDR1 SGDLS, CDR2 YYNGEE. V dropped 4 bases and J dropped 3; count of bases not matched to a gene: 5. The CDR3 consists of 15 residues. The CDR3 DNA follows: TGTGCCAGCAGCCTGACTAGCGGAAACTACAATGAGCAGTTCTTC. This translates into CASSLTSGNYNEQFF.

This rearrangement joins TRBV11-3 to TRBJ2-1; 7 positions match TRBD2. The trim removed 1 base at V and 8 bases at J, leaving 8 bases unmatched. The germline CDR1 and CDR2 sequences are SGHNT and YENEEA. CDR3 size: 15 residues. CDR3 sequence reads: CASSLGGGSVHEQFF. The CDR3 nucleotides read TGTGCCAGCAGCTTAGGTGGCGGGAGCGTCCATGAGCAGTTCTTC.

The chain recombines TRBV12-3 or TRBV12-4 with TRBJ1-3; D may be TRBD1 (5 bases). This CDR3 region has 15 residues. The V and J ends lost 2 bases and 1 base respectively, with 9 bases between them. The CDR3 region has the DNA TGTGCCAGCAGTTTACAGGGTTGGTCTGGAAACACCATATATTTT. This translates into CASSLQGWSGNTIYF.

This clonotype was picked up many times. This chain uses TRBV6-1 with TRBJ1-5; perhaps TRBD1 as D (6 bases). The CDR3 is 17 residues long. V was shortened by 7 bases and J by 1 base, with 20 bases between the two germline ends. Looked up from germline, CDR1 is MNHNS and CDR2 is SASEGT. In nucleotides, the CDR3 is TGTGCCAGCAATGGGGCAGGGGTGATCTTAAGCAATCAGCCCCAGCATTTT. Amino acid sequence: CASNGAGVILSNQPQHF.

This clonotype was picked up many times. V gene TRBV20-1 combines with J gene TRBJ1-2; perhaps TRBD1 as D (6 bases). V lost 5 bases and J lost 5, with 15 bases in between. CDR1 and CDR2 (germline): DFQATT, SNEGSKA (reference sequence). This CDR3 comprises 13 residues. The CDR3: CSASGEQWYGYTF. The CDR3 DNA sequence: TGCAGTGCTTCAGGGGAACAGTGGTATGGCTACACCTTC.

This clonotype has more than one count but fewer than ten. The chain employs TRBV6-6 and TRBJ2-1; TRBD2 matches 8 bases. The length of the CDR3 is 15 residues. From germline, CDR1 is MNHNY and CDR2 SVGAGI (reference sequence). Trimming at V came to 5 bases and at J to 0 bases, leaving 3 bases not matched to a gene. This CDR3 reads CASSGSGSSYNEQFF. CDR3 coding DNA: TGTGCCAGCAGTGGCAGCGGGAGCTCCTACAATGAGCAGTTCTTC.

The rearrangement joins TRBV6-6 to TRBJ1-1; the D gene is possibly TRBD1 (6 bases). The CDR3 loop spans 13 amino acids. The V end lost 5 bases, the J end lost 6 bases, and 13 bases lay between the germline ends. The germline V gene has CDR1 MNHNY and CDR2 SVGAGI (reference sequence). This chain's CDR3 is CASSEGGGAEAFF. CDR3 sequence (DNA): TGTGCCAGCAGTGAGGGAGGGGGAGCTGAAGCTTTCTTT.

There are a few counts of this clonotype. The rearrangement joins TRBV12-3 or TRBV12-4 to TRBJ2-2; the match to TRBD1 covers 8 bases. This CDR3 has 15 amino acids. J lost 4 bases, V lost 5 bases, and 6 bases had no gene match. CDR3 sequence: CASSPWTGPTGELFF. CDR3 sequence (DNA): TGTGCCAGCAGTCCATGGACAGGGCCCACCGGGGAGCTGTTTTTT.